This T cell receptor beta chain originates from a study of shared clonotypes between healthy human individuals. In the study overall: Ranging from 18 to 49 in age, donors were a couple of women and a few men. General study points: A limitation of the genetic and exposure-history diversity represented arose from few donors.

The CDR3 totals 15 residues. Germline V CDR1 and CDR2: SEHNR, FQNEAQ (reference sequence). J gave up 6 bases and V 4 bases, and 3 bases lay outside the gene matches. The test was conducted at deep level. The sequenced material, unsorted PBMC DNA, was run on ten immunoSEQ deep assay plates. The protocol was immunoSEQ multiplex PCR, while the TCRdb copy is restricted to in-frame clones and leaves out a portion. The profile shows roughly 490,000 clones, 75% to 85% of them singletons. To note about this clone: The antigen is not known.

The sample consisted of PBMCs. The V gene is TRBV7-9, the J gene TRBJ2-1; TRBD2 agrees at 13 bases. This sequence was found in a woman aged 40 to 50 in good health. Some clones in this sample may be carry-over from other donors' samples. CDR3 nucleotide sequence: TGTGCCAGCAGCTCCGGGACTAGCGGGGTCAATGAGCAGTTCTTC. Its translation is CASSSGTSGVNEQFF.